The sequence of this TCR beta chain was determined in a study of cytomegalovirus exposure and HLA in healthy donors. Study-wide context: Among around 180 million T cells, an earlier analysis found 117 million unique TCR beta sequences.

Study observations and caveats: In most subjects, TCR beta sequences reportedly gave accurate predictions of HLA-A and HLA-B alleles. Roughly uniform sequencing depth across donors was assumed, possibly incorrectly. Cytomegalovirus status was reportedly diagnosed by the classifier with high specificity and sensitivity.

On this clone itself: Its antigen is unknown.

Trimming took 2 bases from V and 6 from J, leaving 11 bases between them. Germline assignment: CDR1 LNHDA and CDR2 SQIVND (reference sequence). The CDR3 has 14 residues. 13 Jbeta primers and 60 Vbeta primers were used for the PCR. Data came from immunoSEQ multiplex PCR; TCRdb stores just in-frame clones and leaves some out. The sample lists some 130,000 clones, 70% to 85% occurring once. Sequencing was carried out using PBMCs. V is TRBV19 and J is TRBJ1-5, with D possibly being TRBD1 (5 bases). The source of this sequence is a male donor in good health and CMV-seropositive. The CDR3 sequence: CASSILGQAQPQHF. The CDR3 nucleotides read TGTGCCAGTAGTATATTGGGGCAGGCTCAGCCCCAGCATTTT.